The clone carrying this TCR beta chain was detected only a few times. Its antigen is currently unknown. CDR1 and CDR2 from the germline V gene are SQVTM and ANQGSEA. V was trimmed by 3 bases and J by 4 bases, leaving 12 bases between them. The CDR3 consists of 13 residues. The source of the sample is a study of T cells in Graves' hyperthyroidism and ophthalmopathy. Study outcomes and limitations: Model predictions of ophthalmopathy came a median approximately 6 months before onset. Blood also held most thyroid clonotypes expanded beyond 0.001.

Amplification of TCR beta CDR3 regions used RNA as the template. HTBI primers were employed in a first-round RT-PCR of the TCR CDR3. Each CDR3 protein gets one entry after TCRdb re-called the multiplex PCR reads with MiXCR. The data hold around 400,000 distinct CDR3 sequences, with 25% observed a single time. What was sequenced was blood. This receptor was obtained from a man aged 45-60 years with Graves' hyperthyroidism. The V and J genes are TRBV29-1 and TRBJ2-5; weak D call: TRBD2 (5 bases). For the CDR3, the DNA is TGCAGCGTTGATTCAGAGGGTGGAGAGACCCAGTACTTC. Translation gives CSVDSEGGETQYF.